This is a list of T cell receptor beta chains from one sample in a study of OX40 agonist ivuxolimab in advanced cancers. Produced via immunoSEQ multiplex PCR; TCRdb's table is partial and in-frame only. In the table there are nearly 60,000 clones, 80% to 90% of which are singletons. The sample consisted of CD4+ or CD8+ T cells sorted from blood, taken in a trial of the OX40 agonist ivuxolimab. Receptors were obtained from an adult with an advanced solid tumor such as melanoma, head and neck, liver or kidney cancer. Each CDR3 is given with its conserved first and last residue. Fields, in order: V gene, D gene, CDR3 length, clone size, J gene, CDR3 protein, CDR3 DNA. The D gene is left open where the match is weak. Expanded clones are given a class, and other clones once, few, many or no size at all.

TRBV11-2	TRBD1	16	.	TRBJ2-3	CASSPRQGTAPDTQYF	TGTGCCAGCAGCCCCCGACAGGGTACAGCCCCAGATACGCAGTATTTT
TRBV6-5	.	14	.	TRBJ1-2	CASSYSAVGLGYTF	TGTGCCAGCAGTTACTCGGCCGTTGGCCTTGGCTACACCTTC
TRBV7-6	.	14	.	TRBJ1-2	CASSLDSFSYGYTF	TGTGCCAGCAGCTTAGACAGCTTTTCCTATGGCTACACCTTC
TRBV5-1	.	14	.	TRBJ2-4	CASSPFQAGTNPDF	TGCGCCAGCAGCCCCTTCCAGGCAGGGACGAACCCTGATTTC
TRBV5-1	.	15	.	TRBJ2-2	CASSLDPSSDGELFF	TGCGCCAGCAGCTTGGACCCTAGCTCGGACGGGGAGCTGTTTTTT
TRBV11-3	TRBD1	17	.	TRBJ2-4	CASSEGTGNGAKNIQYF	TGTGCCAGCAGCGAAGGGACAGGGAATGGGGCCAAAAACATTCAGTACTTC
TRBV5-1	TRBD2	15	.	TRBJ2-5	CASSLDVSGVETQYF	TGCGCCAGCAGCTTGGACGTAAGCGGGGTTGAGACCCAGTACTTC
TRBV2	.	16	.	TRBJ2-3	CASRGMSRISTDTQYF	TGTGCCAGCAGGGGGATGAGCCGGATTAGCACAGATACGCAGTATTTT
TRBV4-2	.	15	.	TRBJ2-7	CASSPQENAGYEQYF	TGTGCCAGCAGCCCCCAGGAGAATGCTGGGTACGAGCAGTACTTC
TRBV6-1	.	14	.	TRBJ1-5	CASNLSGSNQPQHF	TGTGCCAGCAACCTCTCAGGAAGCAATCAGCCCCAGCATTTT
TRBV15	.	14	.	TRBJ1-5	CATGRDVGNQPQHF	TGTGCCACCGGCAGGGACGTTGGCAATCAGCCCCAGCATTTT
TRBV29-1	.	10	.	TRBJ1-2	CSVPLAGYTF	TGCAGCGTTCCCCTAGCAGGCTACACCTTC
TRBV27	TRBD1	15	.	TRBJ1-3	CASSLYRGLGNTIYF	TGTGCCAGCAGTTTATACAGGGGGCTTGGAAACACCATATATTTT
TRBV27	TRBD1	13	.	TRBJ2-7	CASSTDRGGEQYF	TGTGCCAGCAGTACGGACAGGGGTGGCGAGCAGTACTTC
TRBV5-1	.	14	.	TRBJ2-5	CASSLGQPQETQYF	TGCGCCAGCAGCTTGGGACAGCCCCAAGAGACCCAGTACTTC
TRBV2	.	14	.	TRBJ2-1	CASRPGLLYNEQFF	TGTGCCAGCAGACCGGGACTCTTATACAATGAGCAGTTCTTC
TRBV6-1	TRBD1	14	.	TRBJ1-2	CASSEAYPGGGYTF	TGTGCCAGCAGTGAAGCTTATCCAGGGGGCGGCTACACCTTC
TRBV9	TRBD1	15	.	TRBJ1-6	CASSAGTGRNSPLHF	TGTGCCAGCAGCGCCGGGACAGGGCGAAATTCACCCCTCCACTTT
TRBV6-1	TRBD1	15	.	TRBJ1-1	CAGRDRDPMNTEAFF	TGTGCCGGCCGGGACAGGGACCCTATGAACACTGAAGCTTTCTTT
TRBV5-4	TRBD2	16	.	TRBJ2-7	CASSSFKRGGTYEQYF	TGTGCCAGCAGCTCATTCAAGCGGGGGGGAACCTACGAGCAGTACTTC
TRBV2	.	14	.	TRBJ2-2	CASTPSTNTGELFF	TGTGCCAGCACCCCCAGCACGAACACCGGGGAGCTGTTTTTT
TRBV29-1	TRBD1	14	few	TRBJ2-3	CSVDAGGNTDTQYF	TGCAGCGTTGACGCAGGGGGAAACACAGATACGCAGTATTTT
TRBV6-1	.	16	.	TRBJ1-1	CASSGSAGLMNTEAFF	TGTGCCAGCAGTGGTTCGGCAGGTCTCATGAACACTGAAGCTTTCTTT
TRBV9	TRBD1	15	.	TRBJ1-5	CASSVEGGGDQPQHF	TGTGCCAGCAGCGTAGAGGGAGGGGGCGACCAGCCCCAGCATTTT
TRBV2	TRBD2	15	.	TRBJ2-7	CASSEEAGDLDEQYF	TGTGCCAGCAGTGAAGAGGCGGGAGACCTGGACGAGCAGTACTTC
TRBV6-6	.	14	.	TRBJ1-2	CASSYTGQNYGYTF	TGTGCCAGCAGTTACACCGGACAGAACTATGGCTACACCTTC
TRBV19	.	16	.	TRBJ2-7	CASSPPPGASSYEQYF	TGTGCCAGTAGTCCCCCCCCCGGGGCGAGCTCCTACGAGCAGTACTTC
TRBV1	.	18	.	TRBJ2-1	CTSSQNSGGLRKYNEQFF	TGCACCAGCAGCCAGAATAGCGGGGGCCTGCGTAAATACAATGAGCAGTTCTTC
TRBV2	.	14	.	TRBJ1-5	CASTMGGQDQPQHF	TGTGCCAGCACCATGGGCGGACAAGATCAGCCCCAGCATTTT
TRBV4-1	TRBD1	15	.	TRBJ1-4	CASSTGQGANEKLFF	TGCGCCAGCAGCACCGGACAGGGTGCTAATGAAAAACTGTTTTTT
TRBV6-1	.	16	.	TRBJ1-1	CASSAHRTDSNTEAFF	TGTGCCAGCAGTGCCCACAGGACAGACTCTAACACTGAAGCTTTCTTT
TRBV6-5	.	16	.	TRBJ1-2	CASSYTRGQANYGYTF	TGTGCCAGCAGTTACACGAGAGGGCAGGCTAACTATGGCTACACCTTC